Reported below is one TCR beta chain. C32 glucose monomycolate from Rhodococcus equi was loaded onto the CD1B tetramers. Cells were sorted from thawed PBMC rested overnight and stained with GMM-loaded CD1B tetramer, viability dye and anti-CD3. Tetramer-positive cells were sorted with a deliberately high gate excluding tetramer-negative cells. Tetramer-sorted PBMC had been CD14 monocyte-depleted before freezing. These data are taken from a study of T cells in tuberculosis. General study findings and limits: Some low-affinity tetramer-binding T cells may be absent from this sample.

In germline, CDR1 is SNHLY, CDR2 FYNNEI. The CDR3 totals 13 residues. V was cut by 3 bases and J by 6 bases, with 10 bases left in between. The method was immunoSEQ multiplex PCR; TCRdb's version includes in-frame clones alone and lacks a portion of them. Its clone listing holds more than 40 clones. This chain links TRBV2 with TRBJ2-3; no clear D. This TCR was sampled from an adult woman with latent tuberculosis. Sequencing was performed on CD1b-GMM tetramer-positive cells sorted from PBMCs. As DNA, the CDR3 is TGTGCCAGCAGTGATGGGCGATCTGATACGCAGTATTTT. Translating gives CASSDGRSDTQYF.